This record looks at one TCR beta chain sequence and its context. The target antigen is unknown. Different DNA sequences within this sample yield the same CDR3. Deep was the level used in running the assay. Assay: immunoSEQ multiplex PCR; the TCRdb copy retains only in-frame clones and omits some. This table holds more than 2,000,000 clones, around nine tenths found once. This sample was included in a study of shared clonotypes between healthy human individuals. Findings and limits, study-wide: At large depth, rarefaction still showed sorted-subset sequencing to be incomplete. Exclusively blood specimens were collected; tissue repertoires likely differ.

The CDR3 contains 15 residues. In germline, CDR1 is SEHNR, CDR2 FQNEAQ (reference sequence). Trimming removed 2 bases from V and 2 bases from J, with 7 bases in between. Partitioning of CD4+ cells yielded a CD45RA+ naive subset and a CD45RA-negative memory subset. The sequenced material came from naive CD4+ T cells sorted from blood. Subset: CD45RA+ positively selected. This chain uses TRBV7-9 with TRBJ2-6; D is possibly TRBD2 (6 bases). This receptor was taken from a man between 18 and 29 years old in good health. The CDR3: CASSLSGAGANVLTF. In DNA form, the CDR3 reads TGTGCCAGCAGCTTATCGGGGGCTGGGGCCAACGTCCTGACTTTC.